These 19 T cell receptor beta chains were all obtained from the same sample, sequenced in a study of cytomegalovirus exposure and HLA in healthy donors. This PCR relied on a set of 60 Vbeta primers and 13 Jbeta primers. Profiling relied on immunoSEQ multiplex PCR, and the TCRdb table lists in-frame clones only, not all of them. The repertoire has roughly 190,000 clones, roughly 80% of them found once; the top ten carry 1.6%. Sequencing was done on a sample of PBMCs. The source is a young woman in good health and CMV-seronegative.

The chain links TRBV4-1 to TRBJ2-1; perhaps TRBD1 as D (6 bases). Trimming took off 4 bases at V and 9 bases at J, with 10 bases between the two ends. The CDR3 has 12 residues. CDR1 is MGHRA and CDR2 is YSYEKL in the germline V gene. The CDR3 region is CASSLQGSEQFF. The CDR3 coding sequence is TGCGCCAGCAGCCTCCAGGGGAGTGAGCAGTTCTTC.

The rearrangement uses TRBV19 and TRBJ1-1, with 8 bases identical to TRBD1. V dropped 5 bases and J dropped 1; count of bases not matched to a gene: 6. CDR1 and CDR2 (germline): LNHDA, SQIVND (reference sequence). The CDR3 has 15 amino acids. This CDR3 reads CASSVRQGTNTEAFF. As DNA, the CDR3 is TGTGCCAGTAGTGTACGACAGGGGACGAACACTGAAGCTTTCTTT.

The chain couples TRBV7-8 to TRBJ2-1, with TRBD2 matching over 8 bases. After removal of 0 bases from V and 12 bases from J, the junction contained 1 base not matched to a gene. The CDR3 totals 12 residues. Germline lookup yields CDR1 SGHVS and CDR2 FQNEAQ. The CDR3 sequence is CASSLAREGQFF. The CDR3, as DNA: TGTGCCAGCAGCTTAGCACGGGAGGGGCAGTTCTTC.

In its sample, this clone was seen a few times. CDR3 sequence (DNA): TGTGCCAGCAGTGACAGTCGCTATGGCTACACCTTC. Its protein is CASSDSRYGYTF. The V call is TRBV6-1, the J call TRBJ1-2; D ambiguous. CDR1 MNHNS and CDR2 SASEGT come from the germline V gene. Trimming left V 3 bases short and J 4 bases short, with 6 bases between. CDR3 length: 12 amino acids.

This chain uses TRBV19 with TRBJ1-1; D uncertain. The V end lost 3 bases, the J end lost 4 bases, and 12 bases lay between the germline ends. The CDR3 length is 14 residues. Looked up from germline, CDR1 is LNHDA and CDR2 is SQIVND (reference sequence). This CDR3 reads CASSMVPTGTEAFF. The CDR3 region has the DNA TGTGCCAGTAGTATGGTCCCAACGGGCACTGAAGCTTTCTTT.

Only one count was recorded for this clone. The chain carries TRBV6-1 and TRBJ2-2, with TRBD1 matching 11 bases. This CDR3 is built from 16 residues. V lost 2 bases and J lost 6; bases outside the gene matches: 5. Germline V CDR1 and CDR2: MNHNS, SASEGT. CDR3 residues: CASSEPGQGEAGELFF. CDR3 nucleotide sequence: TGTGCCAGCAGTGAACCGGGACAGGGGGAGGCCGGGGAGCTGTTTTTT.

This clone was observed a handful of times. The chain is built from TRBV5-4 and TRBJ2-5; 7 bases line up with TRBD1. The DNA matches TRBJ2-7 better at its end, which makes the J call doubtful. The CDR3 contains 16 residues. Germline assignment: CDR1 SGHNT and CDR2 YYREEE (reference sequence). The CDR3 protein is CASSSDSDRTSYEQYF. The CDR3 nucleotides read TGTGCCAGCAGCTCGGACTCGGACAGGACCTCCTACGAGCAGTACTTC.

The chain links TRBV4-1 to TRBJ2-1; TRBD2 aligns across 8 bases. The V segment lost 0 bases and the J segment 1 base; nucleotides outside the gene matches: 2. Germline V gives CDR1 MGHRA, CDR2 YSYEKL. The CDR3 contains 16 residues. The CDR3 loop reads CASSQEQRGSYNEQFF. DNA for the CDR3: TGCGCCAGCAGCCAAGAGCAGCGGGGGTCCTACAATGAGCAGTTCTTC.

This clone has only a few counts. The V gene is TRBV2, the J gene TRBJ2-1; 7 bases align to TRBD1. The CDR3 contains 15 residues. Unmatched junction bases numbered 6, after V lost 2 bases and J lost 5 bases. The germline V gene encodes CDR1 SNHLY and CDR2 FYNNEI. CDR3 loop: CASSELAGGNNEQFF. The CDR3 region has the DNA TGTGCCAGCAGTGAACTGGCAGGGGGTAACAATGAGCAGTTCTTC.

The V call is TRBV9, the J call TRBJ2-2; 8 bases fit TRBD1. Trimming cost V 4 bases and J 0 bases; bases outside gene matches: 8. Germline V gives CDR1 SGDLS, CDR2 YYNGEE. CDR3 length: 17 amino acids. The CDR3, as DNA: TGTGCCAGCAGCCAAGCAGCACAGGGGGCGAACACCGGGGAGCTGTTTTTT. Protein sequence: CASSQAAQGANTGELFF.

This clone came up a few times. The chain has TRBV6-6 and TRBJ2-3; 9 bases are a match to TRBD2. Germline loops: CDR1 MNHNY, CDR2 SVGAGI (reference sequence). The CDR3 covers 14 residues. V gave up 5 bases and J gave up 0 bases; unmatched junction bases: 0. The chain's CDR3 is CASSSGGSTDTQYF. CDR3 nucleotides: TGTGCCAGCAGTAGCGGGGGGAGCACAGATACGCAGTATTTT.

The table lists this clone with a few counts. The CDR3 protein is CASLPPGTGMGEQFF. The CDR3 nucleotides are TGTGCCAGCTTACCCCCCGGGACAGGGATGGGTGAGCAGTTCTTC. The chain links TRBV28 to TRBJ2-1, with 9 bases that match TRBD1. The CDR3 contains 15 residues. Germline V CDR1 and CDR2: MDHEN, SYDVKM. V gave up 8 bases and J gave up 9 bases; unmatched junction bases: 14.

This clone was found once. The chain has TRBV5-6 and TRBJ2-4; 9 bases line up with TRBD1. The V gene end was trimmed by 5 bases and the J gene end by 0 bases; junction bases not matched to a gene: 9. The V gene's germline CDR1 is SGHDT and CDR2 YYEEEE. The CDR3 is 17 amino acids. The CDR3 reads CASRRTGGPRAKNIQYF. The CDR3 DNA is TGTGCCAGCAGACGCACAGGGGGCCCAAGAGCCAAAAACATTCAGTACTTC.

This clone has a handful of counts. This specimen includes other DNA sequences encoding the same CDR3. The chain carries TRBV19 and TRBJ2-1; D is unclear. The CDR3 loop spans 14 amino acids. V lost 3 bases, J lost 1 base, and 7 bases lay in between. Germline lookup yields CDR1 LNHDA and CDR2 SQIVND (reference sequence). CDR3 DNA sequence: TGTGCCAGTAGTATTGGCAGTTCCTACAATGAGCAGTTCTTC. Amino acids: CASSIGSSYNEQFF. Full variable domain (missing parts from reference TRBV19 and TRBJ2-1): DGGITQSPKYLFRKEGQNVTLSCEQNLNHDAMYWYRQDPGQGLRLIYYSQIVNDFQKGDIAEGYSVSREKKESFPLTVTSAQKNPTAFYLCASSIGSSYNEQFFGPGTRLTVL.

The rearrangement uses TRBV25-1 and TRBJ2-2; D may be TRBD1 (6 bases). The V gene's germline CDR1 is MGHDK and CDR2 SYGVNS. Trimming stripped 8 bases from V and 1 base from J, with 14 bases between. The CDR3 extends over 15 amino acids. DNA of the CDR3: TGTGCCAGCGTAGACGGACAGAGGAACACCGGGGAGCTGTTTTTT. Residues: CASVDGQRNTGELFF. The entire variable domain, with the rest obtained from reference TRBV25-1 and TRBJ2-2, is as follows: EADIYQTPRYLVIGTGKKITLECSQTMGHDKMYWYQQDPGMELHLIHYSYGVNSTEKGDLSSESTVSRIRTEHFPLTLESARPSHTSQYLCASVDGQRNTGELFFGEGSRLTVL.

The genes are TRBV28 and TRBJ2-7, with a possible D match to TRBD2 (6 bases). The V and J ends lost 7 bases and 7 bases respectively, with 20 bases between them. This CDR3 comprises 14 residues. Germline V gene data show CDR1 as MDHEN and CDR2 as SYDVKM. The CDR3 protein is CASNPSEILGEQYF. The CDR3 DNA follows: TGTGCCAGCAACCCTAGCGAGATACTAGGGGAGCAGTACTTC.

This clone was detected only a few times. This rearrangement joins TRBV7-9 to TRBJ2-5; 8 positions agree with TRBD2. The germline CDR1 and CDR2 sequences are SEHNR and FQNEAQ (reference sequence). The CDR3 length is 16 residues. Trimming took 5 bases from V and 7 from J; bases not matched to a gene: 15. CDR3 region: CASSPGRGAPLGTQYF. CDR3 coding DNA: TGTGCCAGCAGCCCCGGGAGGGGGGCCCCCTTGGGGACCCAGTACTTC.

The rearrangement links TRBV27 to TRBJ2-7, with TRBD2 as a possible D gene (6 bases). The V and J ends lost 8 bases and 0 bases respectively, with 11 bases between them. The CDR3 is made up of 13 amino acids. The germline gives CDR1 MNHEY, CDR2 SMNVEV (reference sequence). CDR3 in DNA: TGTGCCAGCGGCGGGAACAGCTCCTACGAGCAGTACTTC. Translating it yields CASGGNSSYEQYF.

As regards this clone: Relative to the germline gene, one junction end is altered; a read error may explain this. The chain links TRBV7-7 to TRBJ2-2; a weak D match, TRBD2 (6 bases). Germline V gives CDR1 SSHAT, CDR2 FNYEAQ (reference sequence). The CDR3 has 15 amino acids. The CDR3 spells CASSLGGFGTGELFF. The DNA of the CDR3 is TGTGCTAGCAGCTTAGGAGGGTTCGGAACCGGGGAGCTGTTTTTT.